This TCR beta chain was obtained from a study of CD8 T cells in ankylosing spondylitis. Whole-study results and caveats: Earlier studies detected some motif variants in reactive arthritis synovial fluid and blood. Apparently characteristic of ankylosing spondylitis blood was a TCR beta motif (eight highly homologous variants). Reportedly, matched ankylosing spondylitis synovial fluid was significantly enriched for disease-linked clones. CD8+ cells made up the disease-linked clones, which were relatively rare in peripheral blood.

Using its own MiXCR run on the 5' RACE reads, TCRdb lists one record per CDR3 protein. Of around 100,000 distinct CDR3 sequences in the sample, approximately 8.9% were seen once. Turning to this clonotype: Its target is unknown.

J lost 6 bases, V lost 6 bases, and 4 bases had no gene match. Germline V gives CDR1 DFQATT, CDR2 SNEGSKA (reference sequence). The CDR3 sequence is 12 residues long. The clonotype comes from a male donor with ankylosing spondylitis. The sequenced sample consisted of blood, either unsorted or a sorted T cell fraction (not recorded which). The chain links TRBV20-1 to TRBJ2-2; 7 bases map to TRBD1. The CDR3 nucleotides read TGCAGTGCGACGACAGGGCCCGGGGAGCTGTTTTTT. This translates into CSATTGPGELFF.